Below are 9 T cell receptor beta chains sequenced from a single sample in a study of blood T cells in healthy people across ages. Primers used in a second PCR of about 7 to 12 cycles were a sample-barcoded 5' primer and a J-beta primer mix. TCRdb reprocessed the 5' RACE reads with MiXCR, giving one entry per CDR3 protein. This table holds 650,000 to 700,000 distinct CDR3 sequences, roughly 32% found once. The sample taken for sequencing was blood. These receptors were obtained from a woman older than 75 in good health.

In this sample, this clonotype turned up many times. The V gene is TRBV20-1, the J gene TRBJ2-2; D call uncertain. The germline CDR1 and CDR2 sequences are DFQATT and SNEGSKA (reference sequence). This CDR3 has 13 amino acids. Trimming removed 0 bases at V and 0 bases at J, with 2 bases between. In DNA, the CDR3 is TGCAGTGCTAGAGAGCCGAACACCGGGGAGCTGTTTTTT. As protein: CSAREPNTGELFF.

The chain employs TRBV4-1 and TRBJ2-4; 11 bases match TRBD1. The germline gives CDR1 MGHRA, CDR2 YSYEKL. V was clipped by 3 bases and J by 0 bases; unmatched bases: 1. The CDR3 is made up of 16 amino acids. The chain's CDR3 is CASSHGQGAAKNIQYF. CDR3 bases: TGCGCCAGCAGCCACGGACAGGGGGCAGCCAAAAACATTCAGTACTTC.

The chain employs TRBV7-9 and TRBJ1-2; TRBD1 agrees at 8 bases. From germline, CDR1 is SEHNR and CDR2 FQNEAQ (reference sequence). The V segment lost 5 bases and the J segment 0 bases; nucleotides outside the gene matches: 8. The CDR3 is made up of 16 amino acids. In nucleotides, the CDR3 is TGTGCCAGCAGCCAAAAGCGGACAGGGCCTAACTATGGCTACACCTTC. This translates into CASSQKRTGPNYGYTF. The full variable domain, its missing parts supplied by reference TRBV7-9 and TRBJ1-2, is DTGVSQNPRHKITKRGQNVTFRCDPISEHNRLYWYRQTLGQGPEFLTYFQNEAQLEKSRLLSDRFSAERPKGSFSTLEIQRTEQGDSAMYLCASSQKRTGPNYGYTFGSGTRLTVV.

The chain combines TRBV12-3 or TRBV12-4 with TRBJ2-1; perhaps TRBD1 as D (5 bases). The germline V and J ends were trimmed by 6 bases and 7 bases, with 13 bases remaining between them. The CDR3 loop spans 13 amino acids. The DNA for the CDR3 is TGTGCCAGCAGACCAAGACAGACTAATGAGCAGTTCTTC. This gives the protein CASRPRQTNEQFF.

As concerns this clonotype: Given a much more abundant clone one base away, this may be a read error. The genes are TRBV5-1 and TRBJ2-5; D not resolved. CDR1 and CDR2 (germline): SGHRS, YFSETQ. The CDR3 sequence is 13 residues long. Trimming removed 7 bases from V and 1 base from J, with 11 bases in between. CDR3 region: CASGRSPQETQYF. The CDR3 coding sequence is TGCGCCAGCGGCCGAAGCCCCCAAGAGACCCAGTACTTC.

At least ten counts were recorded for this clonotype. The rearrangement links TRBV20-1 to TRBJ2-1, with 10 positions matching TRBD2. Germline loops: CDR1 DFQATT, CDR2 SNEGSKA (reference sequence). The CDR3 runs to 13 residues. Trimming at V came to 6 bases and at J to 7 bases, leaving 6 bases not matched to a gene. The CDR3: CSAGLAGGNEQFF. In DNA, the CDR3 is TGCAGTGCCGGATTAGCGGGGGGTAATGAGCAGTTCTTC.

This clonotype was seen repeatedly, ten times or more. This chain joins TRBV28 and TRBJ2-1; no definite D call. Per the germline V gene, CDR1 is MDHEN and CDR2 is SYDVKM. The CDR3 is made up of 10 amino acids. The germline V and J ends were trimmed by 2 bases and 7 bases, with 0 bases remaining between them. DNA of the CDR3: TGTGCCAGCAGTTTAAATGAGCAGTTCTTC. This codes for CASSLNEQFF. The full variable domain, with the rest looked up from reference TRBV28 and TRBJ2-1, is DVKVTQSSRYLVKRTGEKVFLECVQDMDHENMFWYRQDPGLGLRLIYFSYDVKMKEKGDIPEGYSVSREKKERFSLILESASTNQTSMYLCASSLNEQFFGPGTRLTVL.

This clonotype was observed a handful of times. This sequence joins TRBV20-1 and TRBJ1-1; TRBD1 agrees at 7 bases. Per germline, CDR1 DFQATT and CDR2 SNEGSKA (reference sequence). V was clipped by 3 bases and J by 5 bases; unmatched bases: 9. This CDR3 spans 14 amino acids. CDR3 loop: CSASVDRVLTEAFF. CDR3 DNA: TGCAGTGCTAGCGTCGACAGGGTCCTGACTGAAGCTTTCTTT.

The sample holds many counts of this clonotype. The gene calls are TRBV4-1 and TRBJ2-7, with D possibly matching TRBD1 (6 bases). In germline, CDR1 is MGHRA, CDR2 YSYEKL. V was pared by 4 bases and J by 5 bases, with 15 bases between. The CDR3 loop spans 14 amino acids. Here the CDR3 DNA reads TGCGCCAGCAGCCCCCGGGACACCTTGAACGAGCAGTACTTC. It encodes CASSPRDTLNEQYF.